This TCR beta chain comes out of a study of regulatory T cells in long-lasting Graves disease. Of note for this clonotype: Antigen unknown.

Time point: persistent/refractory GD, antithyroid drugs over 5 years with positive TRAb. PBMCs were the source of the RNA used for TCR sequencing. Under American Thyroid Association guidelines, Graves' disease was diagnosed. V shed 6 bases and J shed 3 bases, with 11 bases lying between them. Per germline, CDR1 MDHEN and CDR2 SYDVKM. This CDR3 has 14 amino acids. Study-level findings and limits: With persistent disease, TRBV28, TRBJ1-2 and TRBJ2-5 were the favored segments. Persistent patients shared 2,500 to 3,000 public clonotypes among themselves. Newly diagnosed patients shared fewer, at some 970.

HTBI primers from iRepertoire and Arm-PCR of CDR3 regions yielded the TCR beta libraries. TCRdb passed the multiplex PCR reads through MiXCR, listing each CDR3 protein once. The sample has fewer than 400,000 distinct CDR3 sequences, 20% seen once; the top ten hold about 29%. Sequencing was performed on peripheral blood mononuclear cells (PBMCs), taken when the disease was refractory, from a patient treated with antithyroid drugs. V gene TRBV28 combines with J gene TRBJ1-4, with TRBD1 as a possible D gene (6 bases). This clonotype originated in a female donor with Graves disease. CDR3: CASSDRMANEKLFF. CDR3 nucleotides: TGTGCCAGCAGCGACAGGATGGCTAATGAAAAACTGTTTTTT.